Below are 21 T cell receptor beta chains sequenced from a single sample in a study of CD8 T cells in ankylosing spondylitis. Study-wide points: What appeared characteristic of ankylosing spondylitis blood was a TCR beta motif of several highly homologous variants.

Their target antigens are unknown. Each CDR3 protein is one row after TCRdb ran MiXCR on the 5' RACE reads. The data hold about 800,000 distinct CDR3 sequences, with about an eighth observed a single time. Specimen: blood, either unsorted or a sorted T cell fraction (not recorded which). Receptors originate from a male donor with ankylosing spondylitis.

This clonotype was counted between two and nine times. The chain combines TRBV6-6 with TRBJ2-2; D not certain. This CDR3 spans 13 amino acids. The V and J ends lost 1 base and 2 bases respectively, with 2 bases between them. The germline V gene has CDR1 MNHNY and CDR2 SVGAGI (reference sequence). The CDR3 loop is CASSYFNTGELFF. DNA for the CDR3: TGTGCCAGCAGTTACTTCAACACCGGGGAGCTGTTTTTT.

The J gene is TRBJ1-1, the V gene TRBV2; possibly TRBD1 for D (5 bases). The CDR3 extends over 16 amino acids. In germline, CDR1 is SNHLY, CDR2 FYNNEI. V lost 2 bases and J lost 0, with 13 bases in between. The CDR3 DNA sequence: TGTGCCAGCAGTGAACCTGGGACTTACATGAACACTGAAGCTTTCTTT. Translated, it gives CASSEPGTYMNTEAFF.

For this clonotype: The final CDR3 position lacks the conserved phenylalanine or tryptophan, pointing to a likely read error. The chain combines TRBV3-1 with TRBJ1-2, with TRBD1 matching over 9 bases. The CDR3 runs to 15 residues. Germline V gene sequence: CDR1 LGHDT, CDR2 YNNKEL (reference sequence). The junction had 3 bases not matched to a gene; V was cut back by 4 bases and J by 0 bases. The CDR3 loop is CASSPRDRANYGYTL. For the CDR3, the DNA is TGTGCCAGCAGCCCCCGGGACAGGGCTAACTATGGCTACACCTTA.

The chain recombines TRBV10-3 with TRBJ1-1; D may be TRBD1 (6 bases). Trimming removed 4 bases at V and 5 bases at J, with 17 bases between. The CDR3 has 15 amino acids. Germline V gene sequence: CDR1 ENHRY, CDR2 SYGVKD. The CDR3 DNA reads as TGTGCCATCAGTGCCGCGTCAGGGGTAGGGACTGAAGCTTTCTTT. Its translation: CAISAASGVGTEAFF.

The genes are TRBV7-2 and TRBJ2-7; D might be TRBD2 (5 bases). The CDR3 sequence is 13 residues long. Germline lookup yields CDR1 SGHTA and CDR2 FQGNSA. Trimming pared 3 bases from V and 4 bases from J, leaving 10 bases between. The DNA for the CDR3 is TGTGCCAGCAGCTTGAGACGGGAATACGAGCAGTACTTC. Translating gives CASSLRREYEQYF.

There are a few counts of this clonotype. The rearrangement joins TRBV20-1 to TRBJ2-7; 9 nucleotides align to TRBD2. The CDR3 sequence is 14 residues long. Trimming cost V 4 bases and J 4 bases; bases outside gene matches: 8. Germline CDR1 DFQATT, CDR2 SNEGSKA (reference sequence). CDR3 sequence: CSATWDSGSYEQYF. In DNA, the CDR3 is TGCAGTGCTACCTGGGATAGCGGGAGTTACGAGCAGTACTTC.

This clonotype was found a few times. V and J are TRBV20-1 and TRBJ2-7, with 7 bases fitting TRBD2. Germline V gives CDR1 DFQATT, CDR2 SNEGSKA (reference sequence). Trimming cost V 0 bases and J 0 bases; bases outside gene matches: 5. The CDR3 is 15 amino acids. For the CDR3, the DNA is TGCAGTGCTAGAGATCTCGGGGGGTTCTCCTACGAGCAGTACTTC. Translating gives CSARDLGGFSYEQYF.

A few counts support this clonotype. The chain carries TRBV4-3 and TRBJ2-3; no definite D call. This CDR3 is 13 amino acids long. The V end was cut by 7 bases, the J end by 2 bases, with 10 bases between. Germline V gene lookup returns CDR1 LGHNA and CDR2 YSLEER. CDR3 in amino acids: CASKGRYTDTQYF. The CDR3 coding sequence is TGCGCCAGCAAGGGCAGGTACACAGATACGCAGTATTTT.

This clonotype has just a few counts. V usage is TRBV7-2 and J usage is TRBJ2-7; D not certain. Germline CDR1 is SGHTA and CDR2 is FQGNSA. The CDR3 contains 14 residues. V lost 3 bases and J lost 6, with 15 bases in between. CDR3 residues: CASSLSFAIPEQYF. The CDR3 DNA reads as TGTGCCAGCAGCTTGTCGTTCGCTATTCCCGAGCAGTACTTC.

This chain uses TRBV7-9 with TRBJ1-3, with D tentatively TRBD1 (5 bases). The CDR3 contains 16 residues. Germline V gives CDR1 SEHNR, CDR2 FQNEAQ (reference sequence). Trimming took off 6 bases at V and 0 bases at J, with 15 bases between the two ends. The CDR3, as DNA: TGTGCCAGCAGTTTCCCCGGACATCCCTCTGGAAACACCATATATTTT. This codes for CASSFPGHPSGNTIYF.

The chain carries TRBV6-4 and TRBJ2-3; D tentatively reads TRBD1 or TRBD2 (5 bases each). Trimming left V 6 bases short and J 0 bases short, with 13 bases between. This CDR3 contains 15 residues. CDR1 and CDR2 from the germline V gene are MRHNA and SNTAGT. CDR3 nucleotides: TGTGCCAGCAGCCCCGGGACGGAGAGCACAGATACGCAGTATTTT. This encodes CASSPGTESTDTQYF.

The chain couples TRBV6-2 or TRBV6-3 to TRBJ1-5; possibly TRBD1 for D (5 bases). V lost 4 bases to trimming and J lost 9 bases, with 13 bases between them. Per germline, CDR1 MNHEY and CDR2 SVGEGT. The CDR3 totals 13 residues. The CDR3 DNA follows: TGTGCCAGCAGTTCTCAGGGCAGCGGGCCCCAGCATTTT. Protein sequence: CASSSQGSGPQHF.

V gene TRBV18 combines with J gene TRBJ1-5, with D unclear. Germline CDR1 and CDR2: KGHSH and LQKENI. V gave up 3 bases and J gave up 1 base, with 13 bases separating them. This CDR3 has 16 amino acids. The CDR3 region is CASSPGGSWSNQPQHF. CDR3 coding DNA: TGTGCCAGCTCACCGGGAGGGTCATGGAGCAATCAGCCCCAGCATTTT.

The V gene is TRBV10-3, the J gene TRBJ1-5; TRBD1 might be the D (5 bases). Germline lookup yields CDR1 ENHRY and CDR2 SYGVKD. The CDR3 spans 16 residues. V lost 3 bases and J lost 6, with 18 bases in between. CDR3 sequence reads: CAISDTTSRGGQPQHF. In DNA, the CDR3 is TGTGCCATCAGTGATACGACCAGTCGGGGCGGTCAGCCCCAGCATTTT.

The rearrangement uses TRBV4-2 and TRBJ2-3, with no clear D. CDR1 is LGHNA and CDR2 is YNFKEQ in the germline V gene. CDR3 length: 13 residues. Trimming took 5 bases from V and 3 from J, leaving 9 bases between them. CDR3 amino acids: CASSARATDTQYF. CDR3 in DNA: TGTGCCAGCAGCGCAAGAGCGACAGATACGCAGTATTTT.

This clonotype was seen ten or more times. The rearrangement joins TRBV4-3 to TRBJ1-2; D is ambiguous. The CDR3 has 14 residues. The germline V gene encodes CDR1 LGHNA and CDR2 YSLEER. Trimming took off 0 bases at V and 5 bases at J, with 10 bases between the two ends. As DNA, the CDR3 is TGCGCCAGCAGCCAAGATACTTATCTATATGGCTACACCTTC. As protein: CASSQDTYLYGYTF.

This chain uses TRBV10-3 with TRBJ2-5; 8 bases agree with TRBD1. The J segment lost 3 bases and the V segment lost 5 bases, leaving 8 bases of the junction unmatched. From germline, CDR1 is ENHRY and CDR2 SYGVKD. CDR3 size: 15 residues. The CDR3: CAISLGQGGEETQYF. The CDR3 region has the DNA TGTGCCATCAGTCTCGGACAGGGAGGAGAAGAGACCCAGTACTTC.

This clonotype was counted many times. V usage is TRBV20-1 and J usage is TRBJ2-2; D gene ambiguous. Germline CDR1 reads DFQATT; CDR2 reads SNEGSKA (reference sequence). This CDR3 is 13 amino acids long. Trimming shortened V by 4 bases and J by 6 bases, and 12 bases separated the two germline ends. The CDR3 bases are TGCAGTGCTATGGGTTACGGCCCCGGGGAGCTGTTTTTT. Its translation: CSAMGYGPGELFF.

The CDR3 bases are TGTGCCAGCAGCGTTGGGATGAATTACAATGAGCAGTTCTTC. It yields the protein CASSVGMNYNEQFF. The chain couples TRBV9 to TRBJ2-1; D is undetermined. Germline values: CDR1 SGDLS, CDR2 YYNGEE. The length of the CDR3 is 14 residues. Deletions cut 2 bases from V and 4 bases from J, with 10 bases between.

This clonotype showed up just a few times. The chain carries TRBV5-1 and TRBJ2-5; 9 nucleotides align to TRBD1. Trimming took 1 base from V and 3 from J; bases not matched to a gene: 7. The length of the CDR3 is 16 residues. Germline CDR1 is SGHRS and CDR2 is YFSETQ. The CDR3 DNA reads TGCGCCAGCAGCTTGTCCGCGACAGGGGGGGAAGAGACCCAGTACTTC. Translated, it gives CASSLSATGGEETQYF.

The rearrangement links TRBV20-1 to TRBJ1-2; a weak D match, TRBD1 (5 bases). The V and J ends lost 0 bases and 5 bases respectively, with 16 bases between them. Germline lookup yields CDR1 DFQATT and CDR2 SNEGSKA (reference sequence). The CDR3 loop spans 15 amino acids. CDR3 nucleotides: TGCAGTGCTAGAGACCGTACCAATGGGGGGTATGGCTACACCTTC. The encoded protein is CSARDRTNGGYGYTF.